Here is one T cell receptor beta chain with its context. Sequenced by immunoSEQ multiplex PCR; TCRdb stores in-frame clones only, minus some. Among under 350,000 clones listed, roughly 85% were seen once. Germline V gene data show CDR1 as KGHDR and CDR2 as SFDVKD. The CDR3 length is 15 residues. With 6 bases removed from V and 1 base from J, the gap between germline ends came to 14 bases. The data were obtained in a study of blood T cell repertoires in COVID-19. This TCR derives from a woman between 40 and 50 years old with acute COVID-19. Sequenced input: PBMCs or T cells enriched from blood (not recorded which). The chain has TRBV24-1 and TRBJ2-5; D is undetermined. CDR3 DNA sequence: TGTGCCACCAGTATCGGCAGGTGGTCCCAAGAGACCCAGTACTTC. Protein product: CATSIGRWSQETQYF.